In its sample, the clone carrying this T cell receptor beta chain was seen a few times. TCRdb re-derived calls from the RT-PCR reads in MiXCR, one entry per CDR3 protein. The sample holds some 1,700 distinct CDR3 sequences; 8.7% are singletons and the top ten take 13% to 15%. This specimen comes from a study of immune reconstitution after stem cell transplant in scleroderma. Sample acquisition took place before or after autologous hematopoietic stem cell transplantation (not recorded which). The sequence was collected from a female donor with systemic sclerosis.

The CDR3 region is CASSLEGVGEKLFF. DNA for the CDR3: TGTGCCAGCAGCTTAGAAGGGGTCGGGGAAAAACTGTTTTTT. V is TRBV7-2 and J is TRBJ1-4, with a possible D match to TRBD1 (5 bases). V was pared by 1 base and J by 8 bases, with 11 bases between. Germline V gene lookup returns CDR1 SGHTA and CDR2 FQGNSA. CDR3 length: 14 residues.